These 15 T cell receptor beta chains originate from one sample sequenced in a study of cytotoxic CD8 clonotypes in ibrutinib-treated CLL. Using immunoSEQ multiplex PCR, the repertoire was profiled, and TCRdb retains in-frame clones only, with some absent. The sample has approximately 190,000 clones; around 70% are singletons. Specimen: PBMCs, collected after 12 months of ibrutinib treatment. These receptors were obtained from a human donor with chronic lymphocytic leukemia.

This chain connects TRBV30 to TRBJ1-6; the D gene is possibly TRBD1 (6 bases). The CDR3 extends over 15 amino acids. V gave up 0 bases and J gave up 6 bases, with 12 bases separating them. Germline V gene lookup returns CDR1 GTSNPN and CDR2 SVGIG (reference sequence). The CDR3 loop reads CAWSVQAGVNSPLHF. For the CDR3, the DNA is TGTGCCTGGAGTGTACAGGCAGGGGTTAATTCACCCCTCCACTTT.

The chain joins TRBV18 to TRBJ1-1; D ambiguous. Deletions cut 3 bases from V and 0 bases from J, with 8 bases between. In germline, CDR1 is KGHSH, CDR2 LQKENI. The CDR3 extends over 14 amino acids. CDR3 sequence (DNA): TGTGCCAGCTCACCGCTTCCCATGAACACTGAAGCTTTCTTT. It specifies CASSPLPMNTEAFF.

The chain couples TRBV5-1 to TRBJ2-7, with 10 nucleotides matching TRBD2. V lost 1 base to trimming and J lost 5 bases; unmatched junction nucleotides: 3. The germline CDR1 and CDR2 sequences are SGHRS and YFSETQ. The length of the CDR3 is 14 residues. Here the CDR3 reads CASSLIGTSDEQYF. CDR3 in DNA: TGCGCCAGCAGCTTGATCGGGACTAGCGACGAGCAGTACTTC. The complete variable domain, with remaining parts taken from reference TRBV5-1 and TRBJ2-7, reads KAGVTQTPRYLIKTRGQQVTLSCSPISGHRSVSWYQQTPGQGLQFLFEYFSETQRNKGNFPGRFSGRQFSNSRSEMNVSTLELGDSALYLCASSLIGTSDEQYFGPGTRLTVT.

V gene TRBV6-6 combines with J gene TRBJ2-1; D might be TRBD2 (6 bases). The germline V gene encodes CDR1 MNHNY and CDR2 SVGAGI (reference sequence). Trimming removed 2 bases from V and 8 bases from J, with 7 bases in between. This CDR3 is built from 12 residues. The CDR3: CASSYREDEQFF. Written as DNA, the CDR3 is TGTGCCAGCAGTTACAGGGAGGATGAGCAGTTCTTC.

This sequence joins TRBV9 and TRBJ1-2; D not resolved. The CDR3 sequence is 16 residues long. From germline, CDR1 is SGDLS and CDR2 YYNGEE. V was shortened by 4 bases and J by 1 base, with 17 bases between the two germline ends. CDR3 coding DNA: TGTGCCAGCAGCCTACGAACGGACGGCCTTAACTATGGCTACACCTTC. This translates into CASSLRTDGLNYGYTF.

The chain joins TRBV18 to TRBJ2-4; perhaps D is TRBD1 or TRBD2 (6 bases each). The CDR3 consists of 17 residues. In germline, CDR1 is KGHSH, CDR2 LQKENI. V shed 3 bases and J shed 1 base, with 16 bases lying between them. The DNA for the CDR3 is TGTGCCAGCTCACCTGGGCGGGACACGGGTGCCAAAAACATTCAGTACTTC. As protein: CASSPGRDTGAKNIQYF.

The chain uses TRBV6-5 and TRBJ1-1; unclear D gene. The germline V gene has CDR1 MNHEY and CDR2 SVGAGI. Trimming removed 4 bases at V and 3 bases at J, with 15 bases between. CDR3 length: 15 residues. Here the CDR3 reads CASSWRPAADTEAFF. The CDR3 DNA reads as TGTGCCAGCAGTTGGAGACCGGCGGCAGACACTGAAGCTTTCTTT.

V usage is TRBV9 and J usage is TRBJ1-4, with 7 bases matching TRBD1. The germline V gene encodes CDR1 SGDLS and CDR2 YYNGEE. Trimming cost V 0 bases and J 3 bases; bases outside gene matches: 5. The CDR3 contains 16 residues. In DNA, the CDR3 is TGTGCCAGCAGCGTAGGTCTTGGACAGGCTAATGAAAAACTGTTTTTT. Its protein product is CASSVGLGQANEKLFF.

The chain recombines TRBV5-4 with TRBJ2-3, with 7 bases matching TRBD1. Trimming at V came to 0 bases and at J to 6 bases, leaving 7 bases not matched to a gene. Germline CDR1 is SGHNT and CDR2 is YYREEE (reference sequence). The CDR3 totals 15 residues. The CDR3 reads CASSLEQGRGDTQYF. The CDR3, as DNA: TGTGCCAGCAGCTTGGAACAGGGGCGCGGTGATACGCAGTATTTT.

The chain recombines TRBV28 with TRBJ1-5; D is possibly TRBD1 (5 bases). The V gene's germline CDR1 is MDHEN and CDR2 SYDVKM. The CDR3 is made up of 17 amino acids. V was clipped by 5 bases and J by 0 bases, with 17 bases between them. CDR3 sequence (DNA): TGTGCCAGCAGTCCCCCCCCCGGGACGGGTAGCAATCAGCCCCAGCATTTT. Protein sequence: CASSPPPGTGSNQPQHF. The complete variable domain, with remaining parts taken from reference TRBV28 and TRBJ1-5, reads DVKVTQSSRYLVKRTGEKVFLECVQDMDHENMFWYRQDPGLGLRLIYFSYDVKMKEKGDIPEGYSVSREKKERFSLILESASTNQTSMYLCASSPPPGTGSNQPQHFGDGTRLSIL.

The chain carries TRBV6-5 and TRBJ1-2; 7 bases align to TRBD1. The CDR3 length is 14 residues. CDR1 MNHEY and CDR2 SVGAGI come from the germline V gene. Unmatched junction bases numbered 6, after V lost 5 bases and J lost 3 bases. The CDR3 bases are TGTGCCAGCAGTCGAACCGGGACAGACTATGGCTACACCTTC. Translated, it gives CASSRTGTDYGYTF.

This clone has a handful of counts. The genes are TRBV11-2 and TRBJ2-1; possibly TRBD2 for D (5 bases). The V end was cut by 1 base, the J end by 4 bases, with 11 bases between. Germline V gene data show CDR1 as SGHAT and CDR2 as FQNNGV. The CDR3 covers 15 residues. Written as DNA, the CDR3 is TGTGCCAGCAGCTTAGTACTAGGACCGTACAATGAGCAGTTCTTC. Its protein is CASSLVLGPYNEQFF.

This rearrangement joins TRBV15 to TRBJ1-1; D ambiguous. Germline CDR1 LNHNV, CDR2 YYDKDF (reference sequence). V lost 1 base and J lost 0, with 9 bases in between. This CDR3 region has 15 residues. The CDR3 here is CATSRVIGVNTEAFF. CDR3 bases: TGTGCCACCAGCAGAGTGATTGGGGTGAACACTGAAGCTTTCTTT.

V is TRBV12-5 and J is TRBJ1-2, with 8 bases matching TRBD1. The CDR3 runs to 16 residues. Germline values: CDR1 LGHNT, CDR2 FRNRAP. Germline trimming cut 1 base from V and 4 bases from J; bases unmatched to any gene: 8. The CDR3 sequence is CASGLGVTGDGYGYTF. The CDR3 nucleotides are TGTGCTAGTGGTTTGGGGGTGACAGGGGACGGCTATGGCTACACCTTC.

The chain uses TRBV28 and TRBJ2-5, with D perhaps matching TRBD1 or TRBD2 (5 bases each). V was pared by 7 bases and J by 5 bases, with 11 bases between. The length of the CDR3 is 12 residues. CDR1 is MDHEN and CDR2 is SYDVKM in the germline V gene. The CDR3 DNA is TGTGCCAGCAAATTAGAGGGGGAGACCCAGTACTTC. This sequence encodes CASKLEGETQYF.